The 3 T cell receptor beta chains below come from one sample, sequenced in a study of shared clonotypes between healthy human individuals. The protocol was immunoSEQ multiplex PCR, while the TCRdb copy is restricted to in-frame clones and leaves out a portion. This table holds around 990,000 clones, roughly 77% found once. The sequenced sample consisted of memory CD4+ T cells from PBMCs. Subset in this sample: CD45RA-negative fraction. These TCRs come from a man between 18 and 29 years old in good health. Some clones in this sample may be carry-over from other donors' samples.

V is TRBV11-1 and J is TRBJ2-3; D is ambiguous. V was pared by 1 base and J by 1 base, with 12 bases between. CDR3 length: 16 amino acids. CDR1 is SGHAT, CDR2 FQDESV, per germline (reference sequence). CDR3 DNA sequence: TGTGCCAGCAGCTTAGAGTCCCTCATGGGCACAGATACGCAGTATTTT. It translates to CASSLESLMGTDTQYF.

This clone was detected only once. The chain has TRBV28 and TRBJ1-5; D gene ambiguous. The CDR3 runs 18 residues. The germline V gene has CDR1 MDHEN and CDR2 SYDVKM. V lost 3 bases and J lost 0, with 18 bases in between. The DNA for the CDR3 is TGTGCCAGCAGTTTTAATGTCCGGGGTCCCCATAGCAATCAGCCCCAGCATTTT. Its translation: CASSFNVRGPHSNQPQHF.

V gene TRBV5-4 combines with J gene TRBJ2-1, with 9 bases identical to TRBD1. The CDR3 runs 15 residues. Per germline, CDR1 SGHNT and CDR2 YYREEE (reference sequence). Trimming cost V 4 bases and J 4 bases; bases outside gene matches: 6. CDR3 loop: CASSRRDRDYNEQFF. CDR3 bases: TGTGCCAGCAGCCGCCGGGACAGGGATTACAATGAGCAGTTCTTC.